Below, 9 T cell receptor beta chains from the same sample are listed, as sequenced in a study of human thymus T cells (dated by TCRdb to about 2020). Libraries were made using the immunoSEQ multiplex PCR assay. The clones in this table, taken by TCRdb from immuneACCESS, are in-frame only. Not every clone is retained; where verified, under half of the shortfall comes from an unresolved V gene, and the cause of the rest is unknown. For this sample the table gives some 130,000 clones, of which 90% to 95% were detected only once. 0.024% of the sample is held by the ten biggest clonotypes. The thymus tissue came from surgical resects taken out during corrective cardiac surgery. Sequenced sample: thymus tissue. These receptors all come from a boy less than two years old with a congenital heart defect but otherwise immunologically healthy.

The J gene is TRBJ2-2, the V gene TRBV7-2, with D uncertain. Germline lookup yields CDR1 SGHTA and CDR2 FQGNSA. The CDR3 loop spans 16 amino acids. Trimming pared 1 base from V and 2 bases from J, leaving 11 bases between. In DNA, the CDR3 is TGTGCCAGCAGCTTAGGCCGGGCCTCCAACACCGGGGAGCTGTTTTTT. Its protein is CASSLGRASNTGELFF.

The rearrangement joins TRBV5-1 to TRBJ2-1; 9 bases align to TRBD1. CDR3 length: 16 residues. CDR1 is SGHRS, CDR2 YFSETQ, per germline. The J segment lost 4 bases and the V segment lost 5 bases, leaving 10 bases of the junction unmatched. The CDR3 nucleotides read TGCGCCAGCAGTTACTACCGGGACAGGGCGTACAATGAGCAGTTCTTC. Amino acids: CASSYYRDRAYNEQFF.

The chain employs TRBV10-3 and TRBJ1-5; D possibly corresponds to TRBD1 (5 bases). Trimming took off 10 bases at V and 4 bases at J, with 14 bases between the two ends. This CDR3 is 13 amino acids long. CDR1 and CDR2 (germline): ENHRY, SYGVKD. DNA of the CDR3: TGTGCCAGCCGTGGGGGAAGTAATCAGCCCCAGCATTTT. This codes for CASRGGSNQPQHF.

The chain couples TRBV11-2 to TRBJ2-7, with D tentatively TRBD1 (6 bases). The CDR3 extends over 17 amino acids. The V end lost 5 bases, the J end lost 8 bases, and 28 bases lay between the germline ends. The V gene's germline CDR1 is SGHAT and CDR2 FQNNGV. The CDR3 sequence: CASSTTMDSPWSGKQYF. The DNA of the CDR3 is TGTGCCAGCAGCACGACCATGGACAGCCCCTGGTCGGGGAAGCAGTACTTC.

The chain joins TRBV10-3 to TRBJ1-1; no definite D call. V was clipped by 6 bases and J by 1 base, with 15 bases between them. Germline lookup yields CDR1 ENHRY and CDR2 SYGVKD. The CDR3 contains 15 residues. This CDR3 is CAIRPTIPANTEAFF. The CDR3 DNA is TGTGCCATCAGACCCACTATCCCAGCGAACACTGAAGCTTTCTTT.

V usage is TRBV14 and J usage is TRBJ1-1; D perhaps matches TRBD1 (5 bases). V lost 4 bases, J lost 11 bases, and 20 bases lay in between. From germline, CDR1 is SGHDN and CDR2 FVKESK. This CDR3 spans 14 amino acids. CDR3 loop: CASSPTRAAEGAFF. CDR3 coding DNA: TGTGCCAGCAGCCCCACCAGAGCCGCCGAGGGGGCTTTCTTT.

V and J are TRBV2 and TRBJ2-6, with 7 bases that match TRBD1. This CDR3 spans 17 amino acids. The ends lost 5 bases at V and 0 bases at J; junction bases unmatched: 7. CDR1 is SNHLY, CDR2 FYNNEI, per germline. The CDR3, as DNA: TGTGCCAGCAGTCCGGGACAGCCTCTCTCTGGGGCCAACGTCCTGACTTTC. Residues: CASSPGQPLSGANVLTF.

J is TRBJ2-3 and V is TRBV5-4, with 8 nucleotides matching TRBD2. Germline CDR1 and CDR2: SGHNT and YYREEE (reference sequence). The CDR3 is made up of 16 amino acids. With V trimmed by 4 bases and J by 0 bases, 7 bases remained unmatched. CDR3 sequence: CASSMGTSSSTDTQYF. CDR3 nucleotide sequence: TGTGCCAGCAGCATGGGGACTAGTTCTAGCACAGATACGCAGTATTTT. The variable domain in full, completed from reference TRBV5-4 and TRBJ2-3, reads ETGVTQSPTHLIKTRGQQVTLRCSSQSGHNTVSWYQQALGQGPQFIFQYYREEENGRGNFPPRFSGLQFPNYSSELNVNALELDDSALYLCASSMGTSSSTDTQYFGPGTRLTVL.

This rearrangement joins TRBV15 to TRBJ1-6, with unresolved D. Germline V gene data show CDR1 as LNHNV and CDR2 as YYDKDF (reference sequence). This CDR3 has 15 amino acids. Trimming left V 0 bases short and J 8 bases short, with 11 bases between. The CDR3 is CATSRDPIQDSPLHF. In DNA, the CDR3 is TGTGCCACCAGCAGAGATCCGATCCAGGATTCACCCCTCCACTTT.